The present T cell receptor beta chain was sequenced within a study of cytomegalovirus exposure and HLA in healthy donors. Germline-derived CDR1 and CDR2 are SGHRS and YFSETQ. CDR3 length: 16 residues. The V gene end was trimmed by 3 bases and the J gene end by 3 bases; junction bases not matched to a gene: 8. The PCR contained 60 Vbeta and 13 Jbeta primers. Clones were sequenced by immunoSEQ multiplex PCR, and TCRdb holds only the in-frame ones, with some missing. The sample yields under 200,000 clones, 68% seen once. Sample: PBMCs. The chain combines TRBV5-1 with TRBJ1-4; 7 bases are shared with TRBD1. This receptor was taken from a middle-aged man in good health and CMV-seronegative. The CDR3 region is CASSSEPGQPNEKLFF. As DNA, the CDR3 is TGCGCCAGCAGCTCGGAACCGGGACAGCCTAATGAAAAACTGTTTTTT.